These 18 T cell receptor beta chains came from one sample sequenced in a study of beta chain features in type 1 diabetes. Their cognate antigens are unknown. Reverse transcribing all isolated RNA meant expressed TCRB transcripts were sequenced. Produced via immunoSEQ multiplex PCR; TCRdb's table is partial and in-frame only. The sample shows more than 250,000 clones, 20% of them seen only once. Study conclusions and caveats: People with Type 1 diabetes carried modestly yet significantly shorter TCRB CDR3s in all four CD4+ subsets.

Material: naive CD4+ T cells from blood. The receptors originated from a woman aged 40 to 55 with type 1 diabetes.

The chain employs TRBV5-6 and TRBJ1-1; the D is unclear. Trimming cost V 4 bases and J 5 bases, with 15 bases left between them. The V gene's germline CDR1 is SGHDT and CDR2 YYEEEE. The CDR3 runs 14 residues. This CDR3 reads CASSPRERRTEAFF. The DNA for the CDR3 is TGTGCCAGCAGCCCTCGAGAAAGGAGGACTGAAGCTTTCTTT.

As DNA, the CDR3 is TGTGCCAGCAGCTTAAACAGGGCCTACGTGAAAGCTTTCTTT. Its translation: CASSLNRAYVKAFF. J is TRBJ1-1 and V is TRBV7-8; TRBD1 might be the D (6 bases). The CDR3 runs 14 residues. Germline CDR1 reads SGHVS; CDR2 reads FQNEAQ. Trimming removed 2 bases from V and 9 bases from J, with 16 bases in between. Full variable domain (remainder filled in from reference TRBV7-8 and TRBJ1-1): GAGVSQSPRYKVAKRGQDVALRCDPISGHVSLFWYQQALGQGPEFLTYFQNEAQLDKSGLPSDRFFAERPEGSVSTLKIQRTQQEDSAVYLCASSLNRAYVKAFFGQGTRLTVV.

V is TRBV2 and J is TRBJ2-5, with D maybe TRBD2 (6 bases). V lost 5 bases to trimming and J lost 2 bases, with 12 bases between them. The CDR3 consists of 14 residues. CDR1 and CDR2 from the germline V gene are SNHLY and FYNNEI. CDR3 DNA sequence: TGTGCCAGCAGTTCCGGGACTTTACAAGAGACCCAGTACTTC. As protein: CASSSGTLQETQYF.

A few counts support this clone. The J gene is TRBJ1-6, the V gene TRBV14; a weak D match, TRBD1 (6 bases). CDR1 SGHDN and CDR2 FVKESK come from the germline V gene. The CDR3 contains 15 residues. V lost 5 bases, J lost 7 bases, and 15 bases lay in between. CDR3 nucleotides: TGTGCCAGCAGCGTTCTACAGGGCCTAAATTCACCCCTCCACTTT. It codes for CASSVLQGLNSPLHF.

This clone has a handful of counts. The chain links TRBV5-6 to TRBJ2-1; 7 positions agree with TRBD1. This CDR3 spans 15 amino acids. CDR1 and CDR2 from the germline V gene are SGHDT and YYEEEE. The ends lost 2 bases at V and 4 bases at J; junction bases unmatched: 6. The CDR3 region is CASSFDRALYNEQFF. CDR3 nucleotide sequence: TGTGCCAGCAGCTTCGACAGGGCCCTGTACAATGAGCAGTTCTTC.

This clone has more than one count but fewer than ten. V usage is TRBV7-8 and J usage is TRBJ2-7, with 7 bases aligning to TRBD1. The germline CDR1 and CDR2 sequences are SGHVS and FQNEAQ. The CDR3 contains 14 residues. V shed 1 base, J shed 3 bases, and the junction held 3 bases outside the gene matches. The CDR3 nucleotides read TGTGCCAGCAGCTTAGGACAGGGCAACTACGAGCAGTACTTC. Translating it yields CASSLGQGNYEQYF.

V and J are TRBV29-1 and TRBJ2-1; the D gene is possibly TRBD1 (6 bases). V gave up 8 bases and J gave up 4 bases, with 12 bases separating them. There are 12 residues in the CDR3. Per the germline V gene, CDR1 is SQVTM and CDR2 is ANQGSEA. The CDR3 loop reads CSPGQIYNEQFF. The CDR3 coding sequence is TGCAGCCCTGGACAGATATACAATGAGCAGTTCTTC.

This clone was seen a handful of times. The V gene is TRBV4-1, the J gene TRBJ1-4; 8 positions agree with TRBD1. Germline CDR1 MGHRA, CDR2 YSYEKL. Germline trimming cut 4 bases from V and 6 bases from J; bases unmatched to any gene: 7. CDR3 length: 15 amino acids. This chain's CDR3 is CASSPGEDRDEKLFF. CDR3 coding DNA: TGCGCCAGCAGCCCGGGTGAGGACAGGGATGAAAAACTGTTTTTT.

This chain links TRBV7-2 with TRBJ2-5; the D gene is possibly TRBD1 (5 bases). Germline CDR1 and CDR2: SGHTA and FQGNSA. The CDR3 runs 14 residues. The germline V and J ends were trimmed by 4 bases and 5 bases, with 14 bases remaining between them. The CDR3: CASSSTGNRETQYF. The CDR3 coding sequence is TGTGCCAGCAGCTCTACAGGAAACCGGGAGACCCAGTACTTC.

This clone turned up a few times. The V gene is TRBV13, the J gene TRBJ1-1; D is uncertain. Germline CDR1 and CDR2: PRHDT and FYEKMQ (reference sequence). The V end lost 2 bases, the J end lost 5 bases, and 12 bases lay between the germline ends. This CDR3 contains 14 residues. The DNA for the CDR3 is TGTGCCAGCAGCTTACACGACACGGGAACTGAAGCTTTCTTT. It encodes CASSLHDTGTEAFF.

This sequence joins TRBV4-3 and TRBJ2-2, with TRBD2 matching over 7 bases. V shed 0 bases, J shed 0 bases, and the junction held 4 bases outside the gene matches. The germline V gene has CDR1 LGHNA and CDR2 YSLEER. The CDR3 is made up of 17 amino acids. In nucleotides, the CDR3 is TGCGCCAGCAGCCAAGAAGGGCTAGCGGCGAACACCGGGGAGCTGTTTTTT. It yields the protein CASSQEGLAANTGELFF.

The chain links TRBV7-2 to TRBJ2-3; 7 bases fit TRBD1. This CDR3 comprises 16 residues. J lost 4 bases, V lost 0 bases, and 7 bases had no gene match. Germline-derived CDR1 and CDR2 are SGHTA and FQGNSA. In DNA form, the CDR3 reads TGTGCCAGCAGCTTAGCGCTGGTTACAGGGGCAGATACGCAGTATTTT. Amino acid sequence: CASSLALVTGADTQYF.

The sample holds a few counts of this clone. J is TRBJ1-4 and V is TRBV29-1; TRBD1 is a possible D gene (6 bases). This CDR3 has 14 residues. The V end was cut by 4 bases, the J end by 8 bases, with 17 bases between. The V gene's germline CDR1 is SQVTM and CDR2 ANQGSEA. The CDR3 spells CSVGGTGSGEKLFF. The CDR3 coding sequence is TGCAGCGTTGGAGGCACAGGGTCGGGGGAAAAACTGTTTTTT.

The chain links TRBV11-2 to TRBJ2-7, with 8 bases aligning to TRBD2. This CDR3 is built from 15 residues. V lost 3 bases, J lost 1 base, and 5 bases stayed unmatched. CDR1 is SGHAT and CDR2 is FQNNGV in the germline V gene. CDR3: CASSLSSGESYEQYF. CDR3 nucleotides: TGTGCCAGCAGCTTGAGTAGCGGGGAATCCTACGAGCAGTACTTC.

The V and J genes are TRBV30 and TRBJ2-7; the D gene is possibly TRBD2 (6 bases). The length of the CDR3 is 15 residues. Germline V lookup: CDR1 GTSNPN, CDR2 SVGIG (reference sequence). Trimming cost V 0 bases and J 4 bases, with 16 bases left between them. CDR3 DNA sequence: TGTGCCTGGAGTGTACCAACTAGCTTTGTGTACGAGCAGTACTTC. It codes for CAWSVPTSFVYEQYF.

This clone appeared a few times. V is TRBV6-5 and J is TRBJ1-5, with 7 bases that match TRBD1. Trimming cost V 6 bases and J 6 bases; bases outside gene matches: 5. Germline V CDR1 and CDR2: MNHEY, SVGAGI. CDR3 length: 13 amino acids. The CDR3 DNA reads TGTGCCAGCAGGCCTGACAGGGCTCAGCCCCAGCATTTT. Protein sequence: CASRPDRAQPQHF.

The chain couples TRBV13 to TRBJ1-1; weak D call: TRBD1 (5 bases). CDR3 size: 16 residues. The germline V gene has CDR1 PRHDT and CDR2 FYEKMQ (reference sequence). Deletions cut 2 bases from V and 4 bases from J, with 17 bases between. CDR3 residues: CASSLYRGGGTTEAFF. CDR3 DNA sequence: TGTGCCAGCAGCTTATATCGCGGCGGGGGGACCACTGAAGCTTTCTTT.

The rearrangement joins TRBV9 to TRBJ2-2; no reliable D call. CDR1 and CDR2 (germline): SGDLS, YYNGEE. The CDR3 consists of 15 residues. V was pared by 3 bases and J by 2 bases, with 11 bases between. The CDR3 here is CASSATASNTGELFF. Here the CDR3 DNA reads TGTGCCAGCAGCGCCACTGCTTCCAACACCGGGGAGCTGTTTTTT.